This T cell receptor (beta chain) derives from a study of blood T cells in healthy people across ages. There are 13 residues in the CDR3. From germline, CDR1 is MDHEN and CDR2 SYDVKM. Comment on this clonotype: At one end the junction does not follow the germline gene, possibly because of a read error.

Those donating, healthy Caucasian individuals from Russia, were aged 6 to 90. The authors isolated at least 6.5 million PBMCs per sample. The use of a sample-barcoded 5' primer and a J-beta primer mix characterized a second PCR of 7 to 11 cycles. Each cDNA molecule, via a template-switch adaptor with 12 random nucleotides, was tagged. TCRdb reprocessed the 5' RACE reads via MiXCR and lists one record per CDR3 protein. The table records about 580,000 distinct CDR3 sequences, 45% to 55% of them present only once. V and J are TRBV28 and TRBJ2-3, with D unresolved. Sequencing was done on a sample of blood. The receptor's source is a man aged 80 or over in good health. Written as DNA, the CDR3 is TGTCCCAGCAGTTGGGTGAGCACAGATACGCAGTATTTT. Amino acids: CPSSWVSTDTQYF.